This T cell receptor beta chain was sequenced during a study of T cell responses to AZD1222 COVID-19 vaccine. CDR1 SQVTM and CDR2 ANQGSEA come from the germline V gene. V lost 7 bases to trimming and J lost 5 bases, with 15 bases between them. This CDR3 spans 12 amino acids. With regard to this clone: Its specificity is unknown.

The table came from immunoSEQ multiplex PCR; TCRdb's copy has only in-frame clones and leaves some out. Among 100,000 to 150,000 clones listed, about 90% were seen once. Findings and limits, study-wide: Repertoire collection took place solely once the T cell response had peaked. Among the donors, most were white British and more were female, and clonal diversity was possibly underestimated. Seropositive status at baseline applied to only 5 or 6 AZD1222 recipients.

The chain uses TRBV29-1 and TRBJ2-7; D is possibly TRBD1 or TRBD2 (7 bases each). This specimen was peripheral blood, taken on day 0 of AZD1222 vaccination. The receptor's source is an adult in good health. CDR3 sequence: CSARGGGNEQYF. CDR3 in DNA: TGCAGCGCCCGGGGAGGGGGCAACGAGCAGTACTTC.